The next 29 T cell receptor beta chains were all read from a single sample in a study of control samples from healthy donors and cancer patients. Libraries were prepared by immunoSEQ multiplex PCR; TCRdb keeps only in-frame clonotypes and omits some of them. The sample yields about 95,000 clones, about 89% seen once. The specimen was blood. These receptors all come from a woman in her twenties or thirties in good health.

The V call is TRBV27, the J call TRBJ2-3; TRBD2 is a possible D gene (5 bases). The V gene's germline CDR1 is MNHEY and CDR2 SMNVEV (reference sequence). With 8 bases removed from V and 5 bases from J, the gap between germline ends came to 14 bases. The CDR3 contains 13 residues. This CDR3 reads CASGPSRGDTQYF. CDR3 nucleotides: TGTGCCAGCGGTCCTTCCCGGGGAGATACGCAGTATTTT.

The chain has TRBV3-1 (or the pseudogene TRBV3-2) and TRBJ2-4, with D perhaps being TRBD1 or TRBD2 (5 bases each). CDR1 and CDR2 from the germline V gene are LGHDT and YNNKEL (reference sequence). Trimming cost V 5 bases and J 1 base, with 15 bases left between them. The CDR3 has 16 residues. The CDR3 is CASSGGSFWAKNIQYF. CDR3 nucleotide sequence: TGTGCCAGCAGCGGGGGAAGCTTTTGGGCCAAAAACATTCAGTACTTC.

V is TRBV18 and J is TRBJ2-7; D call uncertain. This CDR3 has 14 amino acids. Germline V lookup: CDR1 KGHSH, CDR2 LQKENI. The V end was cut by 6 bases, the J end by 3 bases, with 15 bases between. The CDR3 nucleotides read TGTGCCAGCTCCCCCGGTGCCCCGATCTACGAGCAGTACTTC. Translated, it gives CASSPGAPIYEQYF. Full variable domain (remainder filled in from reference TRBV18 and TRBJ2-7): NAGVMQNPRHLVRRRGQEARLRCSPMKGHSHVYWYRQLPEEGLKFMVYLQKENIIDESGMPKERFSAEFPKEGPSILRIQQVVRGDSAAYFCASSPGAPIYEQYFGPGTRLTVT.

V and J are TRBV19 and TRBJ2-7, with no clear D. V was pared by 0 bases and J by 0 bases, with 6 bases between. Germline assignment: CDR1 LNHDA and CDR2 SQIVND (reference sequence). The CDR3 contains 14 residues. CDR3 coding DNA: TGTGCCAGTAGTATAGAGACATACTCCTACGAGCAGTACTTC. The encoded protein is CASSIETYSYEQYF.

This chain uses TRBV11-2 with TRBJ2-7; D ambiguous. In germline, CDR1 is SGHAT, CDR2 FQNNGV. V gave up 5 bases and J gave up 2 bases, with 4 bases separating them. This CDR3 has 11 residues. As DNA, the CDR3 is TGTGCCAGCAGCCCAGCCTACGAGCAGTACTTC. Protein product: CASSPAYEQYF.

The V and J genes are TRBV5-6 and TRBJ2-2, with D possibly matching TRBD2 (5 bases). This CDR3 is 15 amino acids long. V shed 0 bases and J shed 2 bases, with 8 bases lying between them. Per the germline V gene, CDR1 is SGHDT and CDR2 is YYEEEE. CDR3 protein: CASSLGRTNTGELFF. CDR3 in DNA: TGTGCCAGCAGCTTGGGGCGGACTAACACCGGGGAGCTGTTTTTT.

The genes are TRBV3-1 (or the pseudogene TRBV3-2) and TRBJ1-2; TRBD1 might be the D (5 bases). From germline, CDR1 is LGHDT and CDR2 YNNKEL (reference sequence). This CDR3 region has 16 residues. V lost 2 bases and J 4 bases, leaving 17 bases between the germline ends. The CDR3 region has the DNA TGTGCCAGCAGCCAAATTTCCTGGGGGGTCGGCTATGGCTACACCTTC. Its translation: CASSQISWGVGYGYTF.

The chain uses TRBV28 and TRBJ1-4; a possible D gene is TRBD1 (5 bases). The CDR3 loop spans 17 amino acids. Looked up from germline, CDR1 is MDHEN and CDR2 is SYDVKM. With 4 bases removed from V and 8 bases from J, the gap between germline ends came to 23 bases. The CDR3 loop is CASSSLIGTLGGEKLFF. The CDR3 DNA is TGTGCCAGCAGTTCCCTTATCGGGACCCTAGGAGGCGAAAAACTGTTTTTT.

The genes are TRBV6-5 and TRBJ2-5, with D unclear. The CDR3 runs to 13 residues. Looked up from germline, CDR1 is MNHEY and CDR2 is SVGAGI. V lost 5 bases, J lost 3 bases, and 10 bases lay in between. DNA of the CDR3: TGTGCCAGCAGTCTTCGCCCCGAAGAGACCCAGTACTTC. Translated: CASSLRPEETQYF.

The chain employs TRBV24-1 and TRBJ2-2; tentatively, D is TRBD2 (6 bases). This CDR3 comprises 16 residues. The germline V and J ends were trimmed by 5 bases and 3 bases, with 15 bases remaining between them. Germline V gene lookup returns CDR1 KGHDR and CDR2 SFDVKD. The CDR3 is CATSVSGREDTGELFF. CDR3 in DNA: TGTGCCACCAGTGTTTCGGGCAGGGAGGACACCGGGGAGCTGTTTTTT.

The chain has TRBV9 and TRBJ1-1; TRBD1 matches 8 bases. CDR3 length equals 16 residues. Germline V gene lookup returns CDR1 SGDLS and CDR2 YYNGEE. V lost 4 bases, J lost 2 bases, and 10 bases stayed unmatched. The CDR3 DNA is TGTGCCAGCAGCCGGGGACAGGCGCCACAAAACACTGAAGCTTTCTTT. Protein: CASSRGQAPQNTEAFF.

The chain employs TRBV12-2 and TRBJ1-6. TRBV12-2 represents a pseudogene. The CDR3 extends over 13 amino acids. For the CDR3, the DNA is TGTGCAAGTCGCTTAGTAAGTAATTCACCCCTCCACTTT. Translating gives CASRLVSNSPLHF.

The chain uses TRBV29-1 and TRBJ1-2; D is perhaps TRBD1 (6 bases). The CDR3 loop spans 13 amino acids. The germline CDR1 and CDR2 sequences are SQVTM and ANQGSEA. V was shortened by 4 bases and J by 3 bases, with 12 bases between the two germline ends. This CDR3 is CSVGGQIDYGYTF. Here the CDR3 DNA reads TGCAGCGTTGGGGGGCAGATAGACTATGGCTACACCTTC.

This clone has a single count. The chain employs TRBV7-8 and TRBJ2-3; no reliable D call. V was pared by 6 bases and J by 6 bases, with 10 bases between. Germline V gives CDR1 SGHVS, CDR2 FQNEAQ. The CDR3 runs 12 residues. CDR3 loop: CASSRSSDTQYF. The CDR3 DNA reads TGTGCCAGCAGTAGGTCCTCGGATACGCAGTATTTT.

The J gene is TRBJ2-2, the V gene TRBV6-4; D uncertain. The CDR3 has 16 amino acids. Trimming left V 5 bases short and J 1 base short, with 14 bases between. Germline V gene lookup returns CDR1 MRHNA and CDR2 SNTAGT. This chain's CDR3 is CASSFTSTVNTGELFF. The CDR3 region has the DNA TGTGCCAGCAGTTTCACCTCGACGGTGAACACCGGGGAGCTGTTTTTT.

This clone was seen only once. The chain recombines TRBV5-1 with TRBJ1-2; D perhaps matches TRBD1 (5 bases). The germline CDR1 and CDR2 sequences are SGHRS and YFSETQ. The CDR3 length is 13 residues. V was pared by 4 bases and J by 7 bases, with 14 bases between. The CDR3, as DNA: TGCGCCAGCAGCCCAGACAGTCTCACTGGCTACACCTTC. Its translation is CASSPDSLTGYTF.

The chain has TRBV12-3 or TRBV12-4 and TRBJ2-3; D gene uncertain. V was shortened by 8 bases and J by 2 bases, with 8 bases between the two germline ends. The length of the CDR3 is 12 residues. The CDR3 here is CASFQLTDTQYF. The CDR3 DNA is TGTGCCAGCTTCCAGCTCACAGATACGCAGTATTTT.

The chain couples TRBV14 to TRBJ1-4, with 8 bases fitting TRBD1. The CDR3 runs to 13 residues. CDR1 is SGHDN and CDR2 is FVKESK in the germline V gene. The V and J ends lost 3 bases and 10 bases, in that order; junction bases with no gene match: 4. Written as DNA, the CDR3 is TGTGCCAGCAGCCATGGACAGGGTGGAAAACTGTTTTTT. Translating gives CASSHGQGGKLFF.

The J gene is TRBJ2-7, the V gene TRBV7-9, with a weak D call TRBD2 (6 bases). Per germline, CDR1 SEHNR and CDR2 FQNEAQ (reference sequence). The CDR3 sequence is 14 residues long. V was cut by 5 bases and J by 2 bases, with 13 bases left in between. CDR3 bases: TGTGCCAGCAGCATTGGGGGAGGTCCCTACGAGCAGTACTTC. This translates into CASSIGGGPYEQYF.

This clone was found once. The chain couples TRBV19 to TRBJ1-1, with 9 positions matching TRBD1. The V segment lost 5 bases and the J segment 0 bases; nucleotides outside the gene matches: 10. CDR1 and CDR2 from the germline V gene are LNHDA and SQIVND (reference sequence). The CDR3 has 17 amino acids. The DNA of the CDR3 is TGTGCCAGTAGTTTCGGACAGGGGAGGAAAATGAACACTGAAGCTTTCTTT. Protein: CASSFGQGRKMNTEAFF.

As for this clone: A read error may produce the germline difference seen at one junction end. The J gene is TRBJ2-7, the V gene TRBV15, with a weak D call TRBD1 (6 bases). From germline, CDR1 is LNHNV and CDR2 YYDKDF (reference sequence). This CDR3 comprises 15 residues. The CDR3 region is CATSRDLRRTEFLVF. CDR3 bases: TGTGCCACCAGCAGAGATCTTCGGCGGACAGAGTTTTTGGTGTTC.

V usage is TRBV27 and J usage is TRBJ1-5, with D uncertain. Germline CDR1 is MNHEY and CDR2 is SMNVEV (reference sequence). V was trimmed by 0 bases and J by 0 bases, leaving 9 bases between them. This CDR3 contains 16 residues. Here the CDR3 reads CASSLSSDYSNQPQHF. CDR3 DNA sequence: TGTGCCAGCAGTTTATCCTCAGACTATAGCAATCAGCCCCAGCATTTT.

The chain joins TRBV18 to TRBJ1-5; 8 bases are shared with TRBD1. CDR1 and CDR2 from the germline V gene are KGHSH and LQKENI. V was clipped by 6 bases and J by 2 bases; unmatched bases: 12. The CDR3 length is 17 residues. CDR3 bases: TGTGCCAGCTCCGACAGGGGTGGCTCGGGGGGCAATCAGCCCCAGCATTTT. Encoded protein: CASSDRGGSGGNQPQHF.

This sequence joins TRBV28 and TRBJ1-2, with TRBD1 matching 7 bases. CDR1 and CDR2 (germline): MDHEN, SYDVKM. The CDR3 spans 17 residues. J lost 4 bases, V lost 2 bases, and 13 bases had no gene match. The CDR3 DNA follows: TGTGCCAGCAGTTTAACCCCCCCCGGGAGGGGGCGCTATGGCTACACCTTC. Its protein is CASSLTPPGRGRYGYTF.

Only one count was recorded for this clone. V and J are TRBV19 and TRBJ2-1; TRBD1 matches at 8 bases. Germline values: CDR1 LNHDA, CDR2 SQIVND (reference sequence). J was trimmed by 5 bases and V by 4 bases; bases with no gene match: 13. The CDR3 has 17 residues. CDR3 DNA sequence: TGTGCCAGTAGTAGCCACGGGCAGGGGGCGCGAAACAATGAGCAGTTCTTC. It translates to CASSSHGQGARNNEQFF.

This rearrangement joins TRBV7-7 to TRBJ2-5, with D perhaps TRBD2 (6 bases). The CDR3 is 13 residues long. Germline CDR1 and CDR2: SSHAT and FNYEAQ (reference sequence). With 5 bases removed from V and 5 bases from J, the gap between germline ends came to 12 bases. CDR3 loop: CASSLGGGETQYF. The CDR3 nucleotides read TGTGCCAGCAGCCTCGGGGGAGGCGAGACCCAGTACTTC.

This sequence joins TRBV5-4 and TRBJ2-1; perhaps TRBD1 as D (5 bases). This CDR3 spans 15 amino acids. V lost 1 base, J lost 5 bases, and 13 bases lay in between. CDR1 is SGHNT and CDR2 is YYREEE in the germline V gene (reference sequence). The DNA for the CDR3 is TGTGCCAGCAGCTTGACGGCAGGGTGGAACAATGAGCAGTTCTTC. This encodes CASSLTAGWNNEQFF.

The chain employs TRBV5-1 and TRBJ2-5; TRBD2 matches at 14 bases. With V trimmed by 0 bases and J by 5 bases, 3 bases remained unmatched. The CDR3 totals 16 residues. Germline V gives CDR1 SGHRS, CDR2 YFSETQ. The CDR3 DNA sequence: TGCGCCAGCAGCTTGGAGGGACTAGCGGGAGATGAGACCCAGTACTTC. Its translation: CASSLEGLAGDETQYF.

J is TRBJ2-7 and V is TRBV3-1 (or the pseudogene TRBV3-2); D might be TRBD1 (7 bases). The CDR3 sequence is 16 residues long. V shed 1 base and J shed 7 bases, with 20 bases lying between them. Germline V gene sequence: CDR1 LGHDT, CDR2 YNNKEL (reference sequence). The CDR3 protein is CASSQVIWAGGHEQYF. The CDR3, as DNA: TGTGCCAGCAGCCAAGTTATTTGGGCAGGGGGGCATGAGCAGTACTTC.